This TCR beta chain was observed in a study of T cell responses to AZD1222 COVID-19 vaccine. About the study: Second doses that came at about 4 or about 12 weeks were put together. Study-wide results and limits: Spike-wide coverage was observed for vaccine-associated CD4 TCRs, with dominant responses at 160-218 and 743-854.

A remark on this clone: Its antigen is unknown.

The germline V gene encodes CDR1 SGHDN and CDR2 FVKESK. J gave up 0 bases and V 4 bases, and 5 bases lay outside the gene matches. The CDR3 loop spans 17 amino acids. Clones were read by immunoSEQ multiplex PCR, and TCRdb kept only the in-frame ones, dropping some. The table includes 100,000 to 150,000 clones, around 87% detected once. The receptor was derived from an adult in good health. The V and J genes are TRBV14 and TRBJ1-6, with 8 bases fitting TRBD1. Sequencing was performed on peripheral blood, taken on day 0 of AZD1222 vaccination. This CDR3 is CASSPRQGSSYNSPLHF. CDR3 bases: TGTGCCAGCAGCCCCCGACAGGGGAGCTCCTATAATTCACCCCTCCACTTT.